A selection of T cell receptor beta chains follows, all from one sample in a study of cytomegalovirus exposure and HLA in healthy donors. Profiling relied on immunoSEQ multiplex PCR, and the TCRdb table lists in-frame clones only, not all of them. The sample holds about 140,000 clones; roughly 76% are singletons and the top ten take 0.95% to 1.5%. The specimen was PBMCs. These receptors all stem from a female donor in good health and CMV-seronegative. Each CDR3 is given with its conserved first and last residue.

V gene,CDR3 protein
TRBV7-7,CASSDGGGGSEQFF
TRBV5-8,CASGSAAGGRDEQFF
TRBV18,CASSRDRGSEQFF
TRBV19,CASRQGLVTDTQYF
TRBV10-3,CAISDARRGQGVETQYF
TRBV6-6,CASSYSGLAGTQYF
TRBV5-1,CASSPMREGVVADTQYF
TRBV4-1,CASSQVGAGELFF
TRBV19,CASSVGDRVTEAFF
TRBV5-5,CASSQIAGSSYNEQFF
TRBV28,CASRAQGGNQPQHF
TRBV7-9,CASSLGYLNEKLFF
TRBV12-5,CASFWGREGWTGELFF
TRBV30,CAWSRTGARGYTF
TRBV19,CASSIAGTVLGYTF
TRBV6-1,CASRDRKETQYF
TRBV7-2,CASSRGLVYEQYF
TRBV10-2,CASSKTVYSNQPQHF
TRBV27,CASSLGSYGYTF
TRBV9,CASSVGWRGDTIYF
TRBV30,CAWNGGQETQYF
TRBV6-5,CASSNGGSRSYEQYF
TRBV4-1,CASSQIAGSSPYEQYF
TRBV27,CASSLTTVLTNEKLFF
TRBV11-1,CASSPRQGPYEQYF
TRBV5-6,CASSLVVSTDTQYF
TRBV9,CASSVGRDRSTDTQYF
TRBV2,CASTGTGGRETQYF
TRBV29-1,CSVEGLRVGEQYF
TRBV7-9,CASSFGQGSTDTQYF
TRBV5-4,CASSPSGGLHYEQYF
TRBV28,CASRQGNPGNTIYF
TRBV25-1,CASSGQNYEQYF
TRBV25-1,CAKGTSEGIQYF
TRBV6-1,CASSRDRLTNYGYTF
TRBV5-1,CASSLEGQGHQPQHF